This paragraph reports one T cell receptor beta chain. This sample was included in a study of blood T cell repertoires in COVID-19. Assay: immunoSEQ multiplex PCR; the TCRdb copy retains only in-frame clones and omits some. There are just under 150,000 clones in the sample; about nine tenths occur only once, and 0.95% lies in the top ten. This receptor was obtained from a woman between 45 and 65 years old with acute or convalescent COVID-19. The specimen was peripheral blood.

The CDR3 nucleotides are TGTGCCAGCAGCCGCGGGACAGGGAACACCGGGGAGCTGTTTTTT. It encodes CASSRGTGNTGELFF. The chain recombines TRBV5-8 with TRBJ2-2, with TRBD1 matching over 8 bases. With 4 bases clipped from V and 1 base from J, the junction kept 3 bases outside the gene matches. The CDR3 loop spans 15 amino acids. CDR1 and CDR2 from the germline V gene are SGHTS and YDEGEE. Together with reference TRBV5-8 and TRBJ2-2, the CDR3 gives the full variable domain: EAGVTQSPTHLIKTRGQQATLRCSPISGHTSVYWYQQALGLGLQFLLWYDEGEERNRGNFPPRFSGRQFPNYSSELNVNALELEDSALYLCASSRGTGNTGELFFGEGSRLTVL.